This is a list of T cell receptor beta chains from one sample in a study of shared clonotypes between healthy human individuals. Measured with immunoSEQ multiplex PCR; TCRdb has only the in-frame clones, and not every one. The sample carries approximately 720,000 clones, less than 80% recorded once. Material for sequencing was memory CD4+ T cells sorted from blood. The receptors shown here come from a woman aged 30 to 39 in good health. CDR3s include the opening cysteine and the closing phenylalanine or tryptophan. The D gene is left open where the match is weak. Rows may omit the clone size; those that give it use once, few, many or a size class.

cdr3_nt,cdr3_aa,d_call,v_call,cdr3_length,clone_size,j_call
TGTGCCAGCAGCCACAGGGGCCTGAGCACAGATACGCAGTATTTT,CASSHRGLSTDTQYF,TRBD1,TRBV7-2,15,NA,TRBJ2-3
TGCGCCAGCAGTGAGGGACAGGGGGTAATGGAGCAGTTCTTC,CASSEGQGVMEQFF,TRBD1,TRBV10-1,14,NA,TRBJ2-1
TGTGCCAGCAGTCTACAAGAGACCCAGTACTTC,CASSLQETQYF,NA,TRBV2,11,NA,TRBJ2-5
TGTGCCAGCAGCCATACCGGCACAGATACGCAGTATTTT,CASSHTGTDTQYF,NA,TRBV4-2,13,NA,TRBJ2-3
TGTGCCCGCACGCCTGAAGTCCGGACAGTCGCCCTCGGCCACTCGCAGTATTTT,CARTPEVRTVALGHSQYF,NA,TRBV6-4,18,NA,TRBJ2-3
TGTGCCAGTAGTCCCCTTGGGGGCCGGATTCCTATGAACACTGAAGCTTTCTTT,CASSPLGGRIPMNTEAFF,NA,TRBV19,18,NA,TRBJ1-1
TGCGCCAGCAGCTTGGAGGGACAGGGGGGAGAGACCCAGTACTTC,CASSLEGQGGETQYF,TRBD1,TRBV5-1,15,NA,TRBJ2-5
TGTGCCAGCAGCTTTGGGGTGGTAGCGGGAGATTATGAGCAGTTCTTC,CASSFGVVAGDYEQFF,TRBD2,TRBV7-9,16,NA,TRBJ2-1
TGTGCCAGCAGCGTAACCGGGGGCGCTGAAGCTTTCTTT,CASSVTGGAEAFF,NA,TRBV7-3,13,once,TRBJ1-1
TGTGCCAGCAGCGCATCGGGACAGGGGGCTTTGACTGGGGCCAACGTCCTGACTTTC,CASSASGQGALTGANVLTF,TRBD1,TRBV5-6,19,NA,TRBJ2-6
TGTGCCAGCACCCCGCCGCGACTTAACTATGGCTACACCTTC,CASTPPRLNYGYTF,NA,TRBV7-9,14,few,TRBJ1-2
TGTGCCAGCAGCCAAGAATTCGCGACAACCTACGAGCAGTACTTC,CASSQEFATTYEQYF,NA,TRBV4-2,15,NA,TRBJ2-7
TGTGCCTGGAGTGGGACTAGCGGGAGGGCCTTACATGAGCAGTTCTTC,CAWSGTSGRALHEQFF,TRBD2,TRBV30,16,once,TRBJ2-1
TGTGCCAGCAGTCCCATTACTGGTGGCTACACCTTC,CASSPITGGYTF,NA,TRBV6-6,12,NA,TRBJ1-2
TGTGCCAGCAGTTATCTCCTCCGGCGGGATGAGCAGTTCTTC,CASSYLLRRDEQFF,NA,TRBV28,14,NA,TRBJ2-1
TGCGCCAGCAGCCGGGGGACTAGCGGGTCCCAAGGCTCCTACGAGCAGTACTTC,CASSRGTSGSQGSYEQYF,TRBD2,TRBV5-1,18,NA,TRBJ2-7
TGCAGTTGCCCGTACGGCTACGAGCAGTACTTC,CSCPYGYEQYF,NA,TRBV20-1,11,once,TRBJ2-7
TGTGCCAGCTTAACAGCGACCTACGAGCAGTACTTC,CASLTATYEQYF,NA,TRBV28,12,few,TRBJ2-7
TGTGCCAGCAGTCACGACAGGGGTGAGCAGTTCTTC,CASSHDRGEQFF,TRBD1,TRBV6-4,12,NA,TRBJ2-1
TGCGCCAGCAGCCCCCTGCGGGAGACTTCCTACGAGCAGTACTTC,CASSPLRETSYEQYF,TRBD2,TRBV5-1,15,NA,TRBJ2-7
TGTGCCAGTAGTTATCAATACGCCTACGAGCAGTACTTC,CASSYQYAYEQYF,NA,TRBV19,13,NA,TRBJ2-7
TGTGCCATCAGTGAGGGAACTAATGAAAAACTGTTTTTT,CAISEGTNEKLFF,NA,TRBV10-3,13,few,TRBJ1-4
TGCGCCAGCAGGAAAACGGATTCCACCGGGGAGCTGTTTTTT,CASRKTDSTGELFF,NA,TRBV5-1,14,once,TRBJ2-2
TGTGCCAGAGGCCGTCTTAGCTCCTACAATGAGCAGTTCTTC,CARGRLSSYNEQFF,NA,TRBV5-3,14,NA,TRBJ2-1
TGTGCCAGCACTGGGTGGGATCCTCTTAATGAGCAGTTCTTC,CASTGWDPLNEQFF,NA,TRBV2,14,NA,TRBJ2-1
TGTGCCAGCAGCTTGGTGCTCGGGAGTCTTTACGAGCAGTACTTC,CASSLVLGSLYEQYF,NA,TRBV7-2,15,NA,TRBJ2-7
TGTGCCAGCAGCCCAGGGACCTTTAATGAAAAACTGTTTTTT,CASSPGTFNEKLFF,NA,TRBV11-2,14,NA,TRBJ1-4
TGTGCCAGCAGTGAAGCGGTCAGGGGTATCACTGAAGCTTTCTTT,CASSEAVRGITEAFF,NA,TRBV6-1,15,many,TRBJ1-1
TGTGCCAGCAGCCCCACCAAGGGGGTAAACATTCAGTACTTC,CASSPTKGVNIQYF,NA,TRBV11-2,14,NA,TRBJ2-4
TGCGCCAGCAGTGAGAACCGAGTCTCTGGAAACACCATATATTTT,CASSENRVSGNTIYF,NA,TRBV10-1,15,NA,TRBJ1-3
TGTGCCAGCTCACCACTCGAAACTGGTGGGGAGCAGTTCTTC,CASSPLETGGEQFF,NA,TRBV18,14,NA,TRBJ2-1
TGCGCCAGCAGCGAGGACAGCGTGGGGTACAATGAGCAGTTCTTC,CASSEDSVGYNEQFF,NA,TRBV5-1,15,NA,TRBJ2-1
TGTGCCAGCAAGAGAGACAGGGATTCATCGGCTTTCTTT,CASKRDRDSSAFF,TRBD1,TRBV28,13,NA,TRBJ1-1
TGTGCCAGCAGCCCCAACCTAGCGGGAGTGTACGAGCAGTACTTC,CASSPNLAGVYEQYF,TRBD2,TRBV7-8,15,NA,TRBJ2-7
TGTGCCAGCAGTTGCGGGAGGCACCACGAGCAGTACTTC,CASSCGRHHEQYF,TRBD2,TRBV27,13,few,TRBJ2-7
TGTGCCAGCAGTTCACCCACGGCCACAGGGTGGGGCTACGAGCAGTACTTC,CASSSPTATGWGYEQYF,NA,TRBV28,17,NA,TRBJ2-7
TGTGCCAGCAGTTCAGCTAGCGGGACCAATGAGCAGTTCTTC,CASSSASGTNEQFF,TRBD2,TRBV6-1,14,NA,TRBJ2-1
TGTGCCAGCAGGACACCCCAAGGAGTCCTTGGCTACACCTTC,CASRTPQGVLGYTF,NA,TRBV2,14,NA,TRBJ1-2
TGTGCCAGCAGCTTAGATTGGGGAGATGGGTCCACCGGGGAGCTGTTTTTT,CASSLDWGDGSTGELFF,NA,TRBV11-3,17,NA,TRBJ2-2
TGTGCCCGCCGCCGGGGCCGGGGAGTCTCTCGGGCTGAAGCTTTCTTT,CARRRGRGVSRAEAFF,NA,TRBV27,16,NA,TRBJ1-1
TGTGCCAGCAGTGACAGGGGACTCAACTATGGCTACACCTTC,CASSDRGLNYGYTF,NA,TRBV2,14,NA,TRBJ1-2
TGTGCCAGCAGCTTAGATGTTTGGGACAGGGGACCAGATACGCAGTATTTT,CASSLDVWDRGPDTQYF,TRBD1,TRBV11-2,17,once,TRBJ2-3
TGTGCCAGCAGCCGCGGACCGCATAATGAGCAGTTCTTC,CASSRGPHNEQFF,NA,TRBV7-6,13,few,TRBJ2-1
TGTGCCTGGAGCCACCCTGGACAGGGGAACTACAATGAGCAGTTCTTC,CAWSHPGQGNYNEQFF,TRBD1,TRBV30,16,few,TRBJ2-1
TGTGCCAGCAGCTTACTTGGTGAGAATCAGCCCCAGCATTTT,CASSLLGENQPQHF,NA,TRBV7-9,14,few,TRBJ1-5
TGTGCCAGCAGTTTGGGGGCCAGCGGGGGCTACGAGCAGTACTTC,CASSLGASGGYEQYF,TRBD2,TRBV27,15,NA,TRBJ2-7
TGCACCAGCAGCCAGGCAGCTGGGGGGAATTTAGAAGCTTTCTTT,CTSSQAAGGNLEAFF,NA,TRBV1,15,NA,TRBJ1-1
TGTGCCAGCAGCTTAGAGGGGTACAGAAACACCATATATTTT,CASSLEGYRNTIYF,NA,TRBV11-2,14,once,TRBJ1-3
TGTGCCAGCAGAGGACTAGCGGGAGGGTACGAGCAGTACTTC,CASRGLAGGYEQYF,TRBD2,TRBV27,14,NA,TRBJ2-7
TGTGCCAGCAGTGAGACGGTTAGCAATCAGCCCCAGCATTTT,CASSETVSNQPQHF,NA,TRBV25-1,14,NA,TRBJ1-5
TGTGCCAGCAGTGGATCAGCAGGGGACTATAACTACAATGAGCAGTTCTTC,CASSGSAGDYNYNEQFF,NA,TRBV2,17,NA,TRBJ2-1
TGTGCCAGCGGGGGGACTAGCGGGGCCAGGAGGGCAGATACGCAGTATTTT,CASGGTSGARRADTQYF,TRBD2,TRBV27,17,NA,TRBJ2-3
TGTGCCAGCAGTTTACGGGCGGTCTCCTCCTACGAGCAGTACTTC,CASSLRAVSSYEQYF,NA,TRBV27,15,NA,TRBJ2-7
TGCAGCGACTTAGTGGCCGGAACTAGCACAGATACGCAGTATTTT,CSDLVAGTSTDTQYF,NA,TRBV29-1,15,few,TRBJ2-3